The 26 T cell receptor beta chains reported below all come from one sample, sequenced in a study of patients and donors after allogeneic stem cell transplantation. TCRdb ran MiXCR on the RT-PCR reads and lists one entry per CDR3 protein. The sample contains some 230,000 distinct CDR3 sequences, less than 15% of which appear only once. Sequencing used blood, either unsorted or a sorted T cell fraction (not recorded which). These receptors were taken from a human donor who was either an allogeneic HSCT recipient or a stem cell or donor lymphocyte infusion donor (not recorded which). It is not recorded whose cells these are; they may come from a transplant donor.

This clonotype was recorded many times. At one of its ends the junction is not consistent with the germline gene, which may arise from a read error. The chain is built from TRBV30 and TRBJ2-5, with a tentative D call TRBD2 (5 bases). Germline values: CDR1 GTSNPN, CDR2 SVGIG (reference sequence). The CDR3 has 12 residues. DNA for the CDR3: TGTGCCTGGGAAAGCGGCCAAGAGACCCGGTACTTC. As protein: CAWESGQETRYF.

This clonotype was seen only a few times. The chain uses TRBV7-9 and TRBJ1-6, with 7 bases identical to TRBD1. Germline loops: CDR1 SEHNR, CDR2 FQNEAQ (reference sequence). V lost 3 bases to trimming and J lost 10 bases; unmatched junction nucleotides: 9. The CDR3 length is 15 residues. Here the CDR3 reads CASSFHDRASSPLHF. Here the CDR3 DNA reads TGTGCCAGCAGCTTCCACGACAGGGCGAGCTCACCCCTCCACTTT.

This clonotype was observed a handful of times. The V and J genes are TRBV9 and TRBJ2-1; no firm D call. CDR3 size: 15 residues. Deletions cut 0 bases from V and 4 bases from J, with 11 bases between. Germline V CDR1 and CDR2: SGDLS, YYNGEE. CDR3 loop: CASSVGGVLYNEQFF. The DNA of the CDR3 is TGTGCCAGCAGCGTAGGCGGAGTCCTTTACAATGAGCAGTTCTTC.

The chain has TRBV5-1 and TRBJ1-3; D remains ambiguous. The V end was cut by 2 bases, the J end by 0 bases, with 12 bases between. The CDR3 has 16 amino acids. The germline V gene has CDR1 SGHRS and CDR2 YFSETQ. The CDR3 nucleotides are TGCGCCAGCAGCTTAGGGTTCCTCTACTCTGGAAACACCATATATTTT. Translated, it gives CASSLGFLYSGNTIYF. Supplemented by reference TRBV5-1 and TRBJ1-3, the full variable domain reads KAGVTQTPRYLIKTRGQQVTLSCSPISGHRSVSWYQQTPGQGLQFLFEYFSETQRNKGNFPGRFSGRQFSNSRSEMNVSTLELGDSALYLCASSLGFLYSGNTIYFGEGSWLTVV.

This clonotype was seen ten or more times. The CDR3: CASSAGARSQPQHF. Written as DNA, the CDR3 is TGTGCCAGCAGTGCCGGGGCGAGATCTCAGCCCCAGCATTTT. V is TRBV6-1 and J is TRBJ1-5, with D possibly TRBD1 on 5 matching bases. This CDR3 contains 14 residues. The V end was cut by 4 bases, the J end by 6 bases, with 13 bases between. Germline CDR1 and CDR2: MNHNS and SASEGT.

The CDR3 is CASSLSRTSKYEQYF. CDR3 bases: TGCGCCAGCAGCTTGTCCAGGACTAGCAAGTATGAGCAGTACTTC. The chain recombines TRBV5-1 with TRBJ2-7, with TRBD2 matching over 8 bases. In germline, CDR1 is SGHRS, CDR2 YFSETQ. The V and J ends lost 1 base and 7 bases, in that order; junction bases with no gene match: 10. The length of the CDR3 is 15 residues.

This clonotype was recorded at least ten times. The J gene is TRBJ1-2, the V gene TRBV6-5; a possible D gene is TRBD1 (5 bases). The V gene's germline CDR1 is MNHEY and CDR2 SVGAGI. The length of the CDR3 is 17 residues. V gave up 4 bases and J gave up 4 bases, with 22 bases separating them. CDR3 loop: CASSSPGGRDGLYGYTF. The DNA of the CDR3 is TGTGCCAGCAGTTCTCCCGGCGGAAGGGACGGACTCTATGGCTACACCTTC.

The chain has TRBV6-5 and TRBJ1-2; D might be TRBD1 (6 bases). The CDR3 contains 14 residues. Trimming took 2 bases from V and 6 from J, leaving 13 bases between them. CDR1 is MNHEY, CDR2 SVGAGI, per germline. The CDR3 reads CASSYQGLPDGYTF. CDR3 DNA sequence: TGTGCCAGCAGTTACCAGGGGTTGCCGGATGGCTACACCTTC.

In this sample, this clonotype turned up many times. The chain employs TRBV2 and TRBJ1-5; tentative D call: TRBD1 (5 bases). The CDR3 is 17 amino acids. Germline CDR1 and CDR2: SNHLY and FYNNEI. Trimming cost V 1 base and J 0 bases, with 13 bases left between them. This CDR3 reads CASSEGGTGYSNQPQHF. The CDR3 nucleotides read TGTGCCAGCAGTGAAGGTGGGACGGGTTATAGCAATCAGCCCCAGCATTTT.

In nucleotides, the CDR3 is TGTGCCAGCAGTCCCGGGCCGTTCTCTGGGGCCAACGTCCTGACTTTC. This codes for CASSPGPFSGANVLTF. The genes are TRBV7-8 and TRBJ2-6; D is unresolved. The CDR3 spans 16 residues. V was clipped by 6 bases and J by 0 bases, with 12 bases between them. Germline CDR1 is SGHVS and CDR2 is FQNEAQ.

This clonotype was seen ten or more times. This sequence joins TRBV12-3 or TRBV12-4 and TRBJ2-1, with TRBD2 matching 9 bases. With V trimmed by 4 bases and J by 4 bases, 8 bases remained unmatched. The CDR3 has 16 residues. The CDR3 DNA reads as TGTGCCAGCAGTTCGCTGTCGACTAGCGGATACAATGAGCAGTTCTTC. This gives the protein CASSSLSTSGYNEQFF.

This clonotype was counted between two and nine times. The chain carries TRBV29-1 and TRBJ2-1; D unresolved. CDR1 is SQVTM, CDR2 ANQGSEA, per germline. There are 12 residues in the CDR3. Trimming pared 4 bases from V and 7 bases from J, leaving 11 bases between. The chain's CDR3 is CSVAPLGNEQFF. Written as DNA, the CDR3 is TGCAGCGTTGCCCCCCTAGGGAATGAGCAGTTCTTC.

This clonotype has a handful of counts. This chain links TRBV10-2 with TRBJ2-5; TRBD2 matches 8 bases. The V gene's germline CDR1 is WSHSY and CDR2 SAAADI. Losses at the gene ends were 7 bases for V and 5 bases for J; bases not matched to a gene: 15. CDR3 length: 16 amino acids. The CDR3 DNA is TGCGCCAGCATCTCCCTCGCGGGAGGTCCGTCGGAGACCCAGTACTTC. The encoded protein is CASISLAGGPSETQYF.

This clonotype came up many times. J is TRBJ1-2 and V is TRBV6-1, with unresolved D. The ends were cut back, 6 bases at V and 4 bases at J, with 12 bases in the middle. Germline-derived CDR1 and CDR2 are MNHNS and SASEGT. The CDR3 is made up of 13 amino acids. CDR3 DNA sequence: TGTGCCAGCAGGGAGGGAGTCCGCTATGGCTACACCTTC. Residues: CASREGVRYGYTF.

This clonotype was seen more than once but under ten times. The rearrangement links TRBV11-2 to TRBJ1-6; D unclear. CDR3 length: 13 amino acids. Trimming removed 1 base at V and 8 bases at J, with 6 bases between. Germline V gives CDR1 SGHAT, CDR2 FQNNGV. CDR3 DNA sequence: TGTGCCAGCAGCTTAGTTGGGGATTCACCCCTCCACTTT. Translation: CASSLVGDSPLHF.

The chain links TRBV19 to TRBJ2-2, with 7 nucleotides matching TRBD1. Germline assignment: CDR1 LNHDA and CDR2 SQIVND (reference sequence). Trimming removed 6 bases from V and 3 bases from J; junction bases left unmatched: 10. CDR3 length: 16 amino acids. CDR3 residues: CASRPTSGQYTGELFF. The CDR3 DNA sequence: TGTGCCAGTAGGCCTACATCGGGACAGTACACCGGGGAGCTGTTTTTT. Combining the CDR3 with reference TRBV19 and TRBJ2-2 gives the whole variable domain DGGITQSPKYLFRKEGQNVTLSCEQNLNHDAMYWYRQDPGQGLRLIYYSQIVNDFQKGDIAEGYSVSREKKESFPLTVTSAQKNPTAFYLCASRPTSGQYTGELFFGEGSRLTVL.

This clonotype was picked up many times. The J gene is TRBJ2-7, the V gene TRBV6-2 or TRBV6-3, with D maybe TRBD2 (5 bases). The germline V gene encodes CDR1 MNHEY and CDR2 SVGEGT. This CDR3 is built from 15 residues. Trimming pared 0 bases from V and 6 bases from J, leaving 15 bases between. In nucleotides, the CDR3 is TGTGCCAGCAGTTACTCGACTATAGGAACTTCCGAGCAGTACTTC. As protein: CASSYSTIGTSEQYF.

This chain connects TRBV7-2 to TRBJ1-1, with 8 bases matching TRBD1. The germline V gene encodes CDR1 SGHTA and CDR2 FQGNSA. This CDR3 region has 13 residues. V was clipped by 6 bases and J by 7 bases; unmatched bases: 7. In DNA, the CDR3 is TGTGCCAGCAGTCCAGACAGGGGTTTTGAAGCTTTCTTT. This translates into CASSPDRGFEAFF.

The chain joins TRBV5-6 to TRBJ1-2; 7 positions agree with TRBD1. Germline values: CDR1 SGHDT, CDR2 YYEEEE. V lost 4 bases, J lost 8 bases, and 14 bases stayed unmatched. This CDR3 is built from 15 residues. CDR3 residues: CASSRRGGQVGGYTF. The CDR3 nucleotides read TGTGCCAGCAGCCGGAGGGGCGGACAGGTCGGCGGCTACACCTTC.

The sample holds a few counts of this clonotype. V gene TRBV3-1 combines with J gene TRBJ1-3, with D possibly matching TRBD1 (5 bases). The CDR3 covers 17 residues. With 0 bases removed from V and 0 bases from J, the gap between germline ends came to 12 bases. The germline V gene encodes CDR1 LGHDT and CDR2 YNNKEL (reference sequence). The CDR3: CASSQEIRGLSGNTIYF. The CDR3 DNA reads as TGTGCCAGCAGCCAAGAAATTAGGGGCCTCTCTGGAAACACCATATATTTT.

Of note for this clonotype: A much larger clone is a single base away; this may be a read error. V is TRBV7-8 and J is TRBJ1-1; tentatively, D is TRBD1 (6 bases). This CDR3 comprises 12 residues. Germline V lookup: CDR1 SGHVS, CDR2 FQNEAQ. For the CDR3, the DNA is TGTGCCAGCGGCTTAGACGGCAGGGGAGCTTTCTTT. Its translation is CASGLDGRGAFF. Full variable domain (outside the CDR3, taken from reference TRBV7-8 and TRBJ1-1): GAGVSQSPRYKVAKRGQDVALRCDPISGHVSLFWYQQALGQGPEFLTYFQNEAQLDKSGLPSDRFFAERPEGSVSTLKIQRTQQEDSAVYLCASGLDGRGAFFGQGTRLTVV.

The J gene is TRBJ2-5, the V gene TRBV3-1, with TRBD2 as a possible D gene (6 bases). There are 15 residues in the CDR3. In germline, CDR1 is LGHDT, CDR2 YNNKEL (reference sequence). V was cut by 3 bases and J by 2 bases, with 13 bases left in between. The CDR3 bases are TGTGCCAGCAGCCAGGCCGGGACTTTACAAGAGACCCAGTACTTC. Its protein product is CASSQAGTLQETQYF.

The chain employs TRBV11-3 and TRBJ2-3, with D uncertain. The V gene lost 3 bases and the J gene lost 4 bases, with 11 bases spanning the gap. This CDR3 spans 14 amino acids. Germline V gene lookup returns CDR1 SGHNT and CDR2 YENEEA. The DNA of the CDR3 is TGTGCCAGCAGCTTCCCGGCCGGCGCAGATACGCAGTATTTT. It translates to CASSFPAGADTQYF.

This clonotype has just a few counts. This chain links TRBV7-3 with TRBJ2-3, with unresolved D. CDR3 length: 14 amino acids. Trimming took 2 bases from V and 0 from J, leaving 6 bases between them. CDR1 and CDR2 (germline): SGHTA, FQGTGA. CDR3 in DNA: TGTGCCAGCAGCTTACTGGGGAGCACAGATACGCAGTATTTT. This translates into CASSLLGSTDTQYF.

The chain has TRBV7-9 and TRBJ1-5; D gene ambiguous. From germline, CDR1 is SEHNR and CDR2 FQNEAQ (reference sequence). The CDR3 is 14 amino acids. Trimming took off 0 bases at V and 2 bases at J, with 5 bases between the two ends. Here the CDR3 DNA reads TGTGCCAGCAGCTTAGCACAGCGCAATCAGCCCCAGCATTTT. Protein sequence: CASSLAQRNQPQHF. Based on the CDR3 plus reference TRBV7-9 and TRBJ1-5, the full variable domain is DTGVSQNPRHKITKRGQNVTFRCDPISEHNRLYWYRQTLGQGPEFLTYFQNEAQLEKSRLLSDRFSAERPKGSFSTLEIQRTEQGDSAMYLCASSLAQRNQPQHFGDGTRLSIL.

The genes are TRBV11-3 and TRBJ2-5, with D perhaps assigned TRBD1 or TRBD2 (5 bases each). This CDR3 contains 15 residues. In germline, CDR1 is SGHNT, CDR2 YENEEA. Deletions cut 4 bases from V and 0 bases from J, with 12 bases between. This chain's CDR3 is CASSSRDRHQETQYF. The CDR3 DNA sequence: TGTGCCAGCAGCTCACGGGACCGCCACCAAGAGACCCAGTACTTC.